This TCR beta chain derives from a study of blood T cell repertoires in COVID-19. This CDR3 is built from 15 residues. V was clipped by 5 bases and J by 8 bases; unmatched bases: 10. The germline V gene encodes CDR1 SGHVS and CDR2 FQNEAQ. Profiled with immunoSEQ multiplex PCR; TCRdb holds only in-frame clones, not every one. The sample contains about 67,000 clones, 80% to 90% of which appear only once. The chain combines TRBV7-8 with TRBJ1-4; 8 bases are a match to TRBD1. Sequences were obtained from peripheral blood. The source of this sequence is a man aged 50 or older with active COVID-19. CDR3 region: CASSVQTGAGEKLFF. The CDR3 DNA reads TGTGCCAGCAGCGTTCAGACAGGGGCGGGAGAAAAACTGTTTTTT.